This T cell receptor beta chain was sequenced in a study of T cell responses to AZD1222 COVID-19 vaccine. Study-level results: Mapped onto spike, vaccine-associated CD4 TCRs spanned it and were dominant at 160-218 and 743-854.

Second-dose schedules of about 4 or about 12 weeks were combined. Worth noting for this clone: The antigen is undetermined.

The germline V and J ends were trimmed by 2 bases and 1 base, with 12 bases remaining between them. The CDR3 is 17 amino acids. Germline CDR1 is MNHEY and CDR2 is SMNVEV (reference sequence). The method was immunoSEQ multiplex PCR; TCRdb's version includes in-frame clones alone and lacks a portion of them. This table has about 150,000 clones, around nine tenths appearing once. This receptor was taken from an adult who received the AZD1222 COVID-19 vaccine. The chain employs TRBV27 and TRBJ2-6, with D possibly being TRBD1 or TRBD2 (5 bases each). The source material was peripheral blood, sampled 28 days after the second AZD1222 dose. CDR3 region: CASSLEGWGSGANVLTF. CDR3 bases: TGTGCCAGCAGTTTAGAGGGGTGGGGGTCTGGGGCCAACGTCCTGACTTTC.